This TCR beta chain derives from a study of cytomegalovirus exposure and HLA in healthy donors. Findings of the study overall: With later analysis, a missense DCLRE1C variant became linked to TCR beta V- and J-gene trimming. In a later analysis, specific HLA alleles were associated with over 15,000 TCR beta sequences at a 0.05 false discovery rate. A later analysis reportedly found fewer N-insertions in an Asian-associated ancestry cluster than the approximately 700-donor mean. There were several of the most significant clusters that appeared linked to common viral pathogens in a later analysis.

60 Vbeta and 13 Jbeta primers were used in PCR. The table came from immunoSEQ multiplex PCR; TCRdb's copy has only in-frame clones and leaves some out. The table has fewer than 130,000 clones, 65% seen once; the top ten hold 3% to 4.5%. On this clone itself: Its antigen is currently unknown.

This CDR3 region has 15 residues. Germline CDR1 reads SGHAT; CDR2 reads FQDESV (reference sequence). Trimming removed 5 bases at V and 5 bases at J, with 13 bases between. The specimen sequenced was PBMCs. The chain employs TRBV11-1 and TRBJ1-6; tentatively, D is TRBD1 (6 bases). This TCR derives from a man aged 25 to 40 in good health and CMV-seropositive. This chain's CDR3 is CASSTEQGDNSPLHF. In DNA form, the CDR3 reads TGTGCCAGCAGCACCGAACAGGGAGATAATTCACCCCTCCACTTT.